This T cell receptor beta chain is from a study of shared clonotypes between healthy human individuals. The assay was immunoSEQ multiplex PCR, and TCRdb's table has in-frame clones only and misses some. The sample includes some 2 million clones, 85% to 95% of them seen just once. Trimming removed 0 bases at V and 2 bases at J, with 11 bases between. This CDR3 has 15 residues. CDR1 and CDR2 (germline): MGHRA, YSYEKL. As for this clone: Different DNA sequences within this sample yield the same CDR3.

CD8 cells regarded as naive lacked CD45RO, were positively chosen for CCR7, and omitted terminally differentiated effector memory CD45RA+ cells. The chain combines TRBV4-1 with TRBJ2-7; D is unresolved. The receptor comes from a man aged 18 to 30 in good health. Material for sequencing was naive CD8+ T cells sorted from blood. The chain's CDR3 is CASSQETDTPYEQYF. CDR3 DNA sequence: TGCGCCAGCAGCCAAGAAACAGATACCCCCTACGAGCAGTACTTC.